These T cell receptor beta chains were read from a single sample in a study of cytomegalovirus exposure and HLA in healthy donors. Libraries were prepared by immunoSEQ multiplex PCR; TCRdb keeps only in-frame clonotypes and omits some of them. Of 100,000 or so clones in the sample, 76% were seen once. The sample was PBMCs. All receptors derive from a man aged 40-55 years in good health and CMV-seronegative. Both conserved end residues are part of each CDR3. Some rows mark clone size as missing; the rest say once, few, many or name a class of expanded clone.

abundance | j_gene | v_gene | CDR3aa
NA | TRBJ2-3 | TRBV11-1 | CASSFWGGNTDTQYF
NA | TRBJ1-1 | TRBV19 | CASRYSLNTEAFF
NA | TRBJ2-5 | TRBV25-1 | CASNLEGRGETQYF
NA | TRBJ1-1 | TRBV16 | CASSHQGNTEAFF
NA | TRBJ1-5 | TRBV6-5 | CASSYRGNQPQHF
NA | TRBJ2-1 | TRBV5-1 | CASSFLPGQGRNEQFF
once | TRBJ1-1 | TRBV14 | CASSTEGALNTEAFF
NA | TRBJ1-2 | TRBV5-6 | CASSWPWDTYGYTF
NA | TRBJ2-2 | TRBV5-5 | CASSFGQGPNTGELFF
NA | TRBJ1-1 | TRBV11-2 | CASSLDQGDTEAFF
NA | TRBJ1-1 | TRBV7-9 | CASSLVQYHPLDTEAFF
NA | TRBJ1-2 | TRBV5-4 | CASSLVGATNYGYTF
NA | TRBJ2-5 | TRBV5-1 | CASSKDTNSGGAGGETQYF
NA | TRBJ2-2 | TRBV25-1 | CASSEFAGQGAITGELFF